These 25 T cell receptor beta chains were all obtained from the same sample, sequenced in a study of cytomegalovirus exposure and HLA in healthy donors. The PCR was carried out with 60 Vbeta primers and 13 Jbeta primers. The table came from immunoSEQ multiplex PCR; TCRdb's copy has only in-frame clones and leaves some out. The specimen's table records around 100,000 clones. The sample taken for sequencing was PBMCs. These receptors all come from a man aged 35 to 55 in good health and CMV-seronegative.

The chain combines TRBV5-1 with TRBJ2-5; D is unclear. The last part of the DNA fits TRBJ2-7 better; the J call may be wrong. Germline V lookup: CDR1 SGHRS, CDR2 YFSETQ. This CDR3 comprises 12 residues. The CDR3 reads CASSSNFYEQYF. Written as DNA, the CDR3 is TGCGCCAGCAGCTCCAACTTCTACGAGCAGTACTTC.

This chain links TRBV11-3 with TRBJ2-7; D gene unclear. The V gene lost 3 bases and the J gene lost 3 bases, with 6 bases spanning the gap. Germline-derived CDR1 and CDR2 are SGHNT and YENEEA. The CDR3 covers 12 residues. The CDR3 is CASSLRSYEQYF. CDR3 nucleotides: TGTGCCAGCAGCTTGAGAAGCTACGAGCAGTACTTC. Combining the CDR3 with reference TRBV11-3 and TRBJ2-7 gives the whole variable domain EAGVVQSPRYKIIEKKQPVAFWCNPISGHNTLYWYLQNLGQGPELLIRYENEEAVDDSQLPKDRFSAERLKGVDSTLKIQPAELGDSAVYLCASSLRSYEQYFGPGTRLTVT.

The chain uses TRBV13 and TRBJ2-5; 8 bases match TRBD2. The V gene end was trimmed by 1 base and the J gene end by 4 bases; junction bases not matched to a gene: 5. CDR3 size: 15 residues. The germline CDR1 and CDR2 sequences are PRHDT and FYEKMQ (reference sequence). CDR3 nucleotides: TGTGCCAGCAGCTTAGTGGGACTAGTGTCAGAGACCCAGTACTTC. Protein product: CASSLVGLVSETQYF. Based on the CDR3 plus reference TRBV13 and TRBJ2-5, the full variable domain is AAGVIQSPRHLIKEKRETATLKCYPIPRHDTVYWYQQGPGQDPQFLISFYEKMQSDKGSIPDRFSAQQFSDYHSELNMSSLELGDSALYFCASSLVGLVSETQYFGPGTRLLVL.

The chain recombines TRBV29-1 with TRBJ2-7; 9 nucleotides agree with TRBD2. This CDR3 has 12 amino acids. Per the germline V gene, CDR1 is SQVTM and CDR2 is ANQGSEA. J was trimmed by 4 bases and V by 2 bases; bases with no gene match: 0. The CDR3 loop reads CSVESGGYEQYF. Written as DNA, the CDR3 is TGCAGCGTTGAAAGCGGGGGGTACGAGCAGTACTTC.

The genes are TRBV7-2 and TRBJ1-5, with unresolved D. Per the germline V gene, CDR1 is SGHTA and CDR2 is FQGNSA. CDR3 length equals 14 residues. V shed 1 base and J shed 3 bases, with 7 bases lying between them. As DNA, the CDR3 is TGTGCCAGCAGCTTAGGACTTAACAATCAGCCCCAGCATTTT. It is translated as CASSLGLNNQPQHF.

This chain links TRBV11-2 with TRBJ1-1, with D unclear. Trimming left V 2 bases short and J 6 bases short, with 10 bases between. The CDR3 totals 13 residues. The germline CDR1 and CDR2 sequences are SGHAT and FQNNGV. The CDR3 sequence is CASSLSVSAEAFF. CDR3 nucleotide sequence: TGTGCCAGCAGCTTATCGGTCAGCGCTGAAGCTTTCTTT. The complete variable domain, with remaining parts taken from reference TRBV11-2 and TRBJ1-1, reads EAGVAQSPRYKIIEKRQSVAFWCNPISGHATLYWYQQILGQGPKLLIQFQNNGVVDDSQLPKDRFSAERLKGVDSTLKIQPAKLEDSAVYLCASSLSVSAEAFFGQGTRLTVV.

The chain uses TRBV11-2 and TRBJ1-5, with D possibly being TRBD1 (5 bases). V was shortened by 0 bases and J by 0 bases, with 12 bases between the two germline ends. This CDR3 has 17 amino acids. Germline V CDR1 and CDR2: SGHAT, FQNNGV. The CDR3 region has the DNA TGTGCCAGCAGCTTAGATGTCAGGGTTGATAGCAATCAGCCCCAGCATTTT. Encoded protein: CASSLDVRVDSNQPQHF.

The gene calls are TRBV27 and TRBJ2-4; tentative D call: TRBD1 (5 bases). V lost 7 bases to trimming and J lost 3 bases, with 16 bases between them. Per the germline V gene, CDR1 is MNHEY and CDR2 is SMNVEV (reference sequence). The CDR3 spans 15 residues. This chain's CDR3 is CASKAPQGGKNIQYF. As DNA, the CDR3 is TGTGCCAGCAAAGCGCCCCAGGGTGGCAAAAACATTCAGTACTTC.

This chain uses TRBV6-5 with TRBJ2-2; no firm D call. There are 11 residues in the CDR3. Germline CDR1 is MNHEY and CDR2 is SVGAGI. V lost 3 bases to trimming and J lost 8 bases, with 4 bases between them. CDR3 sequence (DNA): TGTGCCAGCAGTTATAATGGGGAGCTGTTTTTT. Residues: CASSYNGELFF.

This sequence joins TRBV7-9 and TRBJ2-3; TRBD2 aligns across 9 bases. The germline CDR1 and CDR2 sequences are SEHNR and FQNEAQ (reference sequence). V gave up 0 bases and J gave up 2 bases; unmatched junction bases: 3. The CDR3 spans 16 residues. CDR3 in DNA: TGTGCCAGCAGCTTAGCGCTGGGACTAGCCACAGATACGCAGTATTTT. It yields the protein CASSLALGLATDTQYF.

Comment on this clone: The junction departs from germline at one end; a sequencing error may be responsible. V usage is TRBV19 and J usage is TRBJ1-1; 7 bases are shared with TRBD1. CDR3 size: 13 residues. Germline V gives CDR1 LNHDA, CDR2 SQIVND (reference sequence). CDR3 DNA sequence: TGTGCCAGTAGTAAGACAGGGAACGCTGAAGCTTTCTTT. Its protein is CASSKTGNAEAFF.

The chain employs TRBV11-2 and TRBJ1-6; a weak D match, TRBD1 (5 bases). CDR3 length equals 15 residues. Germline CDR1 is SGHAT and CDR2 is FQNNGV. The ends were cut back, 0 bases at V and 8 bases at J, with 11 bases in the middle. CDR3 coding DNA: TGTGCCAGCAGCTTAGAGTACAGGCCGCATTCACCCCTCCACTTT. Protein: CASSLEYRPHSPLHF. Full variable domain (remainder filled in from reference TRBV11-2 and TRBJ1-6): EAGVAQSPRYKIIEKRQSVAFWCNPISGHATLYWYQQILGQGPKLLIQFQNNGVVDDSQLPKDRFSAERLKGVDSTLKIQPAKLEDSAVYLCASSLEYRPHSPLHFGNGTRLTVT.

The genes are TRBV5-1 and TRBJ2-2, with D perhaps matching TRBD2 (5 bases). The CDR3 length is 16 residues. The V gene's germline CDR1 is SGHRS and CDR2 YFSETQ. Trimming took off 4 bases at V and 6 bases at J, with 19 bases between the two ends. The CDR3 coding sequence is TGCGCCAGCAGCCCGGAGGTCTCTGAGGGTTCCGGGGAGCTGTTTTTT. Translated, it gives CASSPEVSEGSGELFF. Based on the CDR3 plus reference TRBV5-1 and TRBJ2-2, the full variable domain is KAGVTQTPRYLIKTRGQQVTLSCSPISGHRSVSWYQQTPGQGLQFLFEYFSETQRNKGNFPGRFSGRQFSNSRSEMNVSTLELGDSALYLCASSPEVSEGSGELFFGEGSRLTVL.

The gene calls are TRBV2 and TRBJ1-1, with D tentatively TRBD1 (6 bases). CDR3 length equals 14 residues. Germline CDR1 and CDR2: SNHLY and FYNNEI. V was pared by 6 bases and J by 1 base, with 12 bases between. The CDR3 loop reads CASSAQTGNTEAFF. The CDR3 DNA sequence: TGTGCCAGCAGCGCACAGACAGGGAACACTGAAGCTTTCTTT.

V is TRBV28 and J is TRBJ1-4, with 10 bases fitting TRBD1. The CDR3 is 15 amino acids. Germline CDR1 and CDR2: MDHEN and SYDVKM. The J segment lost 11 bases and the V segment lost 8 bases, leaving 14 bases of the junction unmatched. The CDR3 sequence: CASENAGQGNVKLFF. CDR3 DNA: TGTGCCAGCGAGAACGCGGGACAGGGGAACGTGAAACTGTTTTTT. Full variable domain (missing parts from reference TRBV28 and TRBJ1-4): DVKVTQSSRYLVKRTGEKVFLECVQDMDHENMFWYRQDPGLGLRLIYFSYDVKMKEKGDIPEGYSVSREKKERFSLILESASTNQTSMYLCASENAGQGNVKLFFGSGTQLSVL.

The chain links TRBV4-3 to TRBJ1-1; TRBD1 aligns across 7 bases. CDR1 and CDR2 from the germline V gene are LGHNA and YSLEER. V was pared by 2 bases and J by 1 base, with 4 bases of the junction left unmatched. This CDR3 spans 15 amino acids. The DNA of the CDR3 is TGCGCCAGCAGCCAAACAGGGGTTACGAACACTGAAGCTTTCTTT. Protein: CASSQTGVTNTEAFF.

This chain links TRBV5-4 with TRBJ1-4, with 10 bases identical to TRBD1. V was pared by 4 bases and J by 7 bases, with 13 bases of the junction left unmatched. Germline lookup yields CDR1 SGHNT and CDR2 YYREEE (reference sequence). The CDR3 covers 17 residues. The CDR3 spells CASSPGRDRGISEKLFF. DNA for the CDR3: TGTGCCAGCAGCCCCGGCCGGGACAGGGGTATTAGTGAAAAACTGTTTTTT.

The chain recombines TRBV6-5 with TRBJ2-3, with 7 bases lining up with TRBD1. Per germline, CDR1 MNHEY and CDR2 SVGAGI. V gave up 6 bases and J gave up 7 bases; unmatched junction bases: 7. This CDR3 has 13 amino acids. The CDR3 nucleotides read TGTGCCAGCAGGACCGGGACAGACTATACGCAGTATTTT. Protein: CASRTGTDYTQYF.

Remarks on this clone: At one boundary the junction diverges from the germline segment, which might be a read error. CDR3 amino acids: CASSEWQGVTGTQYF. The CDR3 DNA reads as TGCGCCAGCAGTGAATGGCAGGGGGTAACAGGTACGCAGTATTTT. The chain has TRBV10-1 and TRBJ2-3; 7 bases are shared with TRBD1. Germline V gene data show CDR1 as WNHNN and CDR2 as SYGVQD (reference sequence). The CDR3 spans 15 residues.

This chain uses TRBV6-5 with TRBJ2-3, with D hard to call. In germline, CDR1 is MNHEY, CDR2 SVGAGI. The CDR3 runs to 14 residues. The ends were cut back, 5 bases at V and 2 bases at J, with 11 bases in the middle. The CDR3 DNA reads as TGTGCCAGCAGTCCCTCACATTTCACAGATACGCAGTATTTT. Residues: CASSPSHFTDTQYF.

The chain joins TRBV5-1 to TRBJ1-1, with TRBD1 matching over 9 bases. This CDR3 contains 14 residues. CDR1 and CDR2 from the germline V gene are SGHRS and YFSETQ. J lost 5 bases, V lost 4 bases, and 6 bases had no gene match. The CDR3 coding sequence is TGCGCCAGCAGCGTACCGGGACAGGGAACTGAAGCTTTCTTT. Residues: CASSVPGQGTEAFF.

J is TRBJ1-4 and V is TRBV4-3, with 8 positions matching TRBD1. With 2 bases clipped from V and 7 bases from J, the junction kept 9 bases outside the gene matches. This CDR3 is built from 16 residues. Germline CDR1 and CDR2: LGHNA and YSLEER. The CDR3 here is CASSQPGQGGSEKLFF. The DNA for the CDR3 is TGCGCCAGCAGCCAACCCGGACAGGGTGGGAGTGAAAAACTGTTTTTT.

This sequence joins TRBV5-1 and TRBJ2-6; tentative D call: TRBD2 (5 bases). Between the trimmed V and J ends, which lost 1 base and 2 bases, there was a span of 7 bases. Germline V CDR1 and CDR2: SGHRS, YFSETQ. CDR3 size: 15 residues. The CDR3 bases are TGCGCCAGCAGCTTGTTGGAGGCTGGGGCCAACGTCCTGACTTTC. Encoded protein: CASSLLEAGANVLTF.

This chain links TRBV7-9 with TRBJ1-2; D gene ambiguous. The CDR3 is made up of 15 amino acids. Germline values: CDR1 SEHNR, CDR2 FQNEAQ (reference sequence). With 1 base removed from V and 7 bases from J, the gap between germline ends came to 16 bases. Here the CDR3 reads CASSLGEGAASGYTF. The CDR3 region has the DNA TGTGCCAGCAGCTTAGGCGAGGGTGCGGCCTCTGGCTACACCTTC.

The chain links TRBV5-8 to TRBJ1-4; no clear D. V was shortened by 3 bases and J by 6 bases, with 12 bases between the two germline ends. CDR1 is SGHTS and CDR2 is YDEGEE in the germline V gene. CDR3 size: 14 residues. CDR3 nucleotides: TGTGCCAGCAGCTCGGGTCGGCCGGATGAAAAACTGTTTTTT. It encodes CASSSGRPDEKLFF.